Below are 28 T cell receptor beta chains sequenced from a single sample in a study of cytomegalovirus exposure and HLA in healthy donors. The primer mix had 60 Vbeta and 13 Jbeta primers. The protocol was immunoSEQ multiplex PCR, while the TCRdb copy is restricted to in-frame clones and leaves out a portion. Of fewer than 200,000 clones detected, around four fifths appear once; the ten largest clones hold over 1.5%. Material: PBMCs. Receptor source: a middle-aged man in good health and CMV-seronegative.

The chain is built from TRBV5-6 and TRBJ2-3, with TRBD2 matching over 12 bases. J gave up 8 bases and V 0 bases, and 10 bases lay outside the gene matches. Germline V CDR1 and CDR2: SGHDT, YYEEEE. This CDR3 has 17 residues. The DNA for the CDR3 is TGTGCCAGCAGCTTGGTAGCTAGCGGGGGGGCAATTGGTACGCAGTATTTT. This gives the protein CASSLVASGGAIGTQYF.

The chain is built from TRBV6-5 and TRBJ1-1; D gene unclear. V lost 6 bases to trimming and J lost 0 bases, with 8 bases between them. This CDR3 comprises 13 residues. The germline gives CDR1 MNHEY, CDR2 SVGAGI. Written as DNA, the CDR3 is TGTGCCAGCAGCCTAAATATGAACACTGAAGCTTTCTTT. This gives the protein CASSLNMNTEAFF.

The genes are TRBV2 and TRBJ1-2, with TRBD1 matching 7 bases. CDR1 and CDR2 from the germline V gene are SNHLY and FYNNEI. The trim removed 6 bases at V and 4 bases at J, leaving 5 bases unmatched. There are 13 residues in the CDR3. The CDR3, as DNA: TGTGCCAGCAGGCCGGGACAGATCTATGGCTACACCTTC. Protein product: CASRPGQIYGYTF.

V gene TRBV9 combines with J gene TRBJ2-3, with D possibly matching TRBD2 (6 bases). With 4 bases removed from V and 6 bases from J, the gap between germline ends came to 18 bases. Germline CDR1 SGDLS, CDR2 YYNGEE. The CDR3 runs 15 residues. The CDR3 region is CASSWGGDPRDTQYF. The CDR3 bases are TGTGCCAGCAGCTGGGGCGGGGACCCACGGGATACGCAGTATTTT.

CDR3 loop: CAIETGAGESTEAFF. The CDR3 DNA follows: TGTGCCATCGAGACAGGGGCCGGAGAGAGCACTGAAGCTTTCTTT. V gene TRBV10-3 combines with J gene TRBJ1-1; 8 bases match TRBD1. Germline lookup yields CDR1 ENHRY and CDR2 SYGVKD. This CDR3 region has 15 residues. V dropped 8 bases and J dropped 4; count of bases not matched to a gene: 12.

The V and J genes are TRBV19 and TRBJ1-2, with no clear D. Germline loops: CDR1 LNHDA, CDR2 SQIVND (reference sequence). The CDR3 covers 12 residues. Between the trimmed V and J ends, which lost 3 bases and 10 bases, there was a span of 12 bases. The CDR3 reads CASSMVGYNYTF. The CDR3 nucleotides are TGTGCCAGTAGTATGGTGGGCTATAACTACACCTTC.

This clone has a single count. V is TRBV28 and J is TRBJ1-5, with D unresolved. The CDR3 is 15 residues long. The V gene lost 4 bases and the J gene lost 3 bases, with 13 bases spanning the gap. CDR1 MDHEN and CDR2 SYDVKM come from the germline V gene. CDR3 amino acids: CASSSRKEVNQPQHF. In DNA, the CDR3 is TGTGCCAGCAGTTCCAGGAAGGAGGTCAATCAGCCCCAGCATTTT.

In its sample, this clone was seen a few times. The chain couples TRBV6-6 to TRBJ1-4; possible D gene TRBD1, 6 bases. The V gene's germline CDR1 is MNHNY and CDR2 SVGAGI (reference sequence). Trimming removed 5 bases at V and 4 bases at J, with 14 bases between. The CDR3 is 15 amino acids. The CDR3 sequence: CASSARGGVNEKLFF. CDR3 nucleotides: TGTGCCAGCAGTGCCAGAGGGGGGGTTAATGAAAAACTGTTTTTT.

The chain employs TRBV4-2 and TRBJ1-1, with a weak D call TRBD1 (5 bases). In germline, CDR1 is LGHNA, CDR2 YNFKEQ. The V gene lost 0 bases and the J gene lost 5 bases, with 16 bases spanning the gap. This CDR3 has 16 residues. Here the CDR3 reads CASSQDWARGGTEAFF. DNA of the CDR3: TGTGCCAGCAGCCAAGATTGGGCCCGGGGGGGGACTGAAGCTTTCTTT.

For this clone: A junction boundary mismatches the germline segment, possibly from a read error. This sequence joins TRBV7-9 and TRBJ2-2; 16 bases map to TRBD2. This CDR3 has 16 amino acids. Germline lookup yields CDR1 SEHNR and CDR2 FQNEAQ (reference sequence). CDR3 in amino acids: CSSSSGTSGGAGELFF. The CDR3 region has the DNA TGTTCCAGCAGCTCTGGGACTAGCGGGGGGGCCGGGGAGCTGTTTTTT.

The rearrangement links TRBV28 to TRBJ1-1; D is unclear. V lost 2 bases to trimming and J lost 7 bases, with 14 bases between them. This CDR3 region has 14 residues. Germline V gene sequence: CDR1 MDHEN, CDR2 SYDVKM. CDR3 sequence (DNA): TGTGCCAGCAGTTTAGGTCTAACGGGAAGTGAAGCTTTCTTT. Residues: CASSLGLTGSEAFF. Using reference TRBV28 and TRBJ1-1 for the parts outside the CDR3, the full variable domain is DVKVTQSSRYLVKRTGEKVFLECVQDMDHENMFWYRQDPGLGLRLIYFSYDVKMKEKGDIPEGYSVSREKKERFSLILESASTNQTSMYLCASSLGLTGSEAFFGQGTRLTVV.

This sequence joins TRBV7-9 and TRBJ2-7; 9 bases fit TRBD1. The CDR3 is 16 amino acids. V trimming: 5 bases; J trimming: 2 bases; junction bases outside the gene matches: 10. Germline V gives CDR1 SEHNR, CDR2 FQNEAQ (reference sequence). The CDR3: CASSQSGTGTTYEQYF. The CDR3 bases are TGTGCCAGCAGCCAGAGTGGGACAGGGACCACCTACGAGCAGTACTTC.

The gene calls are TRBV5-1 and TRBJ2-7; no reliable D call. Germline loops: CDR1 SGHRS, CDR2 YFSETQ. Trimming shortened V by 0 bases and J by 0 bases, and 7 bases separated the two germline ends. The CDR3 contains 14 residues. CDR3 amino acids: CASSLERLSYEQYF. Written as DNA, the CDR3 is TGCGCCAGCAGCTTGGAAAGACTCTCCTACGAGCAGTACTTC.

The CDR3 region has the DNA TGTGCCAGCAGCTTAGGGGGGGCAGGGAGGGGTGACTATGGCTACACCTTC. It specifies CASSLGGAGRGDYGYTF. The chain joins TRBV7-2 to TRBJ1-2; D perhaps matches TRBD1 (6 bases). The V and J ends lost 1 base and 3 bases respectively, with 18 bases between them. The CDR3 totals 17 residues. The germline gives CDR1 SGHTA, CDR2 FQGNSA.

This clone was detected once. The chain links TRBV19 to TRBJ1-5, with 7 positions matching TRBD1. The CDR3 sequence is 15 residues long. Germline CDR1 and CDR2: LNHDA and SQIVND (reference sequence). With 9 bases clipped from V and 4 bases from J, the junction kept 12 bases outside the gene matches. CDR3 residues: CASLRKGAANQPQHF. In nucleotides, the CDR3 is TGTGCCAGCCTGAGGAAGGGGGCAGCAAATCAGCCCCAGCATTTT.

The chain has TRBV19 and TRBJ1-1; 7 bases match TRBD1. Germline-derived CDR1 and CDR2 are LNHDA and SQIVND (reference sequence). Unmatched junction bases numbered 9, after V lost 0 bases and J lost 5 bases. The CDR3 has 16 amino acids. The CDR3 nucleotides read TGTGCCAGTAGTATAGATCATAGACAGGGTTGGACTGAAGCTTTCTTT. This encodes CASSIDHRQGWTEAFF.

The CDR3: CAISDPGTRSRGDTQYF. CDR3 nucleotides: TGTGCCATCAGTGATCCCGGGACTAGATCCCGTGGAGATACGCAGTATTTT. J is TRBJ2-3 and V is TRBV10-3, with 8 bases that match TRBD2. The length of the CDR3 is 17 residues. Looked up from germline, CDR1 is ENHRY and CDR2 is SYGVKD. V gave up 3 bases and J gave up 5 bases; unmatched junction bases: 13.

This sequence joins TRBV4-3 and TRBJ2-3; TRBD2 matches at 8 bases. Germline V gene lookup returns CDR1 LGHNA and CDR2 YSLEER. After removal of 6 bases from V and 4 bases from J, the junction contained 6 bases not matched to a gene. The CDR3 spans 14 residues. The CDR3 loop is CASSRGGVADTQYF. The CDR3 region has the DNA TGCGCCAGCAGTCGGGGGGGCGTCGCAGATACGCAGTATTTT.

The chain links TRBV7-6 to TRBJ2-1, with TRBD2 matching 12 bases. Looked up from germline, CDR1 is SGHVS and CDR2 is FNYEAQ. Unmatched junction bases numbered 6, after V lost 5 bases and J lost 7 bases. This CDR3 comprises 15 residues. CDR3 sequence: CASSPGTSGLNEQFF. CDR3 bases: TGTGCCAGCAGCCCTGGGACTAGCGGGCTAAATGAGCAGTTCTTC.

This rearrangement joins TRBV7-2 to TRBJ2-5; tentatively, D is TRBD2 (6 bases). The V end was cut by 5 bases, the J end by 2 bases, with 15 bases between. The CDR3 is 15 amino acids. In germline, CDR1 is SGHTA, CDR2 FQGNSA. The CDR3: CASSARLVPQETQYF. The CDR3 DNA follows: TGTGCCAGCAGCGCCCGACTAGTTCCGCAAGAGACCCAGTACTTC.

This clone occurred a few times. This chain connects TRBV6-1 to TRBJ2-7; TRBD1 is a possible D gene (8 bases). CDR1 is MNHNS, CDR2 SASEGT, per germline. The CDR3 has 15 amino acids. V was cut by 6 bases and J by 5 bases, with 20 bases left in between. CDR3 in DNA: TGTGCCAGCAGGGGACAGGTTTTTGGGGGGGACGAGCAGTACTTC. The encoded protein is CASRGQVFGGDEQYF.

This rearrangement joins TRBV7-3 to TRBJ2-6, with TRBD1 matching 7 bases. The CDR3 totals 19 residues. Per the germline V gene, CDR1 is SGHTA and CDR2 is FQGTGA. The J segment lost 0 bases and the V segment lost 1 base, leaving 9 bases of the junction unmatched. The CDR3 protein is CASSLISGQSSSGANVLTF. In DNA form, the CDR3 reads TGTGCCAGCAGCTTAATATCGGGACAGTCGAGCTCTGGGGCCAACGTCCTGACTTTC.

The CDR3 sequence is CASSEQGMQPQHF. The CDR3 nucleotides read TGCGCCAGCAGTGAACAGGGGATGCAGCCCCAGCATTTT. The chain employs TRBV10-2 and TRBJ1-5; 7 nucleotides match TRBD1. The CDR3 has 13 residues. The germline V gene has CDR1 WSHSY and CDR2 SAAADI. Trimming took 3 bases from V and 7 from J; bases not matched to a gene: 3.

The V call is TRBV19, the J call TRBJ2-2, with 8 bases fitting TRBD1. Per germline, CDR1 LNHDA and CDR2 SQIVND (reference sequence). The length of the CDR3 is 15 residues. J was trimmed by 3 bases and V by 6 bases; bases with no gene match: 6. DNA for the CDR3: TGTGCCAGTAGGACGGACAGGGTTTACACCGGGGAGCTGTTTTTT. Translating it yields CASRTDRVYTGELFF.

V is TRBV6-4 and J is TRBJ2-1, with no clear D. The CDR3 runs 13 residues. Deletions cut 6 bases from V and 8 bases from J, with 14 bases between. Germline V gene data show CDR1 as MRHNA and CDR2 as SNTAGT. The DNA of the CDR3 is TGTGCCAGCAGCGATGGCCAGGTCCATGAGCAGTTCTTC. Its protein is CASSDGQVHEQFF.

This chain uses TRBV4-3 with TRBJ1-2; TRBD1 agrees at 8 bases. CDR3 length: 17 amino acids. The J segment lost 0 bases and the V segment lost 3 bases, leaving 9 bases of the junction unmatched. Germline loops: CDR1 LGHNA, CDR2 YSLEER. CDR3 DNA: TGCGCCAGCAGCCACGAACAGGGGGAGCGTTCTAACTATGGCTACACCTTC. This translates into CASSHEQGERSNYGYTF.

This chain links TRBV9 with TRBJ1-1; D is possibly TRBD1 (5 bases). Trimming removed 0 bases at V and 0 bases at J, with 15 bases between. The CDR3 runs to 17 residues. CDR1 and CDR2 (germline): SGDLS, YYNGEE. The CDR3 bases are TGTGCCAGCAGCGTAGGCAACGCCCTGGGGCTGAACACTGAAGCTTTCTTT. This encodes CASSVGNALGLNTEAFF.

Remarks on this clone: The junction differs from germline at one of its ends, possibly a read error. The genes are TRBV7-9 and TRBJ2-7; D ambiguous. CDR1 and CDR2 from the germline V gene are SEHNR and FQNEAQ (reference sequence). This CDR3 contains 11 residues. The CDR3 bases are TGTTCCAGTTCCGGCTCCTACGAGCAGTACTTC. It translates to CSSSGSYEQYF.